This T cell receptor beta chain emerged from a study of CD8 T cells in Susac syndrome. The CDR3 is 14 amino acids. V lost 1 base and J lost 4, with 11 bases in between. Germline V lookup: CDR1 LNHNV, CDR2 YYDKDF (reference sequence). Reverse transcription of roughly 0.5 to 1 ug RNA was performed with random hexamers. One entry per CDR3 protein results from TCRdb running MiXCR on the immunoSEQ multiplex PCR reads. The profile shows around 62,000 distinct CDR3 sequences, over 85% of them singletons. The chain carries TRBV15 and TRBJ2-7, with D possibly TRBD1 on 6 matching bases. Sequencing was performed on CD8+ T cells from PBMCs. The origin of this receptor is a human donor in good health. CDR3 bases: TGTGCCACCAGCAGAGGCACAGGGCTTTACGAGCAGTACTTC. This encodes CATSRGTGLYEQYF. The variable domain in full, completed from reference TRBV15 and TRBJ2-7, reads DAMVIQNPRYQVTQFGKPVTLSCSQTLNHNVMYWYQQKSSQAPKLLFHYYDKDFNNEADTPDNFQSRRPNTSFCFLDIRSPGLGDTAMYLCATSRGTGLYEQYFGPGTRLTVT.